This paragraph reports one T cell receptor (beta chain). Its antigen is not known. A multiplex PCR was run with 60 Vbeta primers and 13 Jbeta primers. Sequencing was performed with immunoSEQ multiplex PCR; in TCRdb, only in-frame clones are kept and a portion is missing. The repertoire holds about 98,000 clones, with roughly two thirds as singletons. Healthy individuals who donated bone marrow served as the donors. These data come from a study of cytomegalovirus exposure and HLA in healthy donors. V lost 7 bases and J lost 6; bases outside the gene matches: 9. Germline-derived CDR1 and CDR2 are MNHNY and SVGAGI (reference sequence). The CDR3 spans 15 residues. Findings and limits, study-wide: Associated with cytomegalovirus, according to the listing, were approximately 160 TCR beta chains. Data from an earlier analysis indicated that most TCR beta V segments were productive either about 87% or about 30% of the time.

V and J are TRBV6-6 and TRBJ1-5; 10 nucleotides match TRBD1. This clonotype was obtained from a man aged 50-59 years in good health and CMV-seronegative. Sequencing was performed on PBMCs. The CDR3 DNA reads TGTGCCAGCACCCTCGGGACAGGGGAAAGTCAGCCCCAGCATTTT. Its protein is CASTLGTGESQPQHF.